What follows is one T cell receptor (beta chain) and its context. These data come from a study of T cell changes during pregnancy in multiple sclerosis. Sequencing was performed with immunoSEQ multiplex PCR; in TCRdb, only in-frame clones are kept and a portion is missing. Of 45,000 to 50,000 clones detected, 94% appear once; the ten largest clones hold approximately 5.5%. V dropped 0 bases and J dropped 5 bases, with 4 bases sitting between them. CDR1 and CDR2 from the germline V gene are MNHEY and SVGAGI. The CDR3 is 12 residues long. This clonotype was obtained from a female donor with multiple sclerosis, enrolled in a pregnancy study. This rearrangement joins TRBV6-5 to TRBJ2-5; D remains unclear. The sequencing here drew on CD8+ T cells from peripheral blood mononuclear cells, taken before pregnancy. CDR3 protein: CASSYSRETQYF. The CDR3 nucleotides are TGTGCCAGCAGTTACTCGAGGGAGACCCAGTACTTC.